Each of the 11 T cell receptor beta chains below was sequenced from the same sample in a study of OX40 agonist ivuxolimab in advanced cancers. Library prep was done by the immunoSEQ multiplex PCR assay. TCRdb took this table from immuneACCESS and kept in-frame rearrangements with V and J called. Such tables lack part of the clones; where checked against another copy, unresolved V genes explain under half of the gap, and the rest is unexplained. This sample gives around 67,000 clones in total; around 80% of them show up just once. The ten most abundant clones make up approximately 2.4% of the sample. The sample consisted of CD4+ or CD8+ T cells sorted from blood, taken in a trial of the OX40 agonist ivuxolimab. The source of these receptors is an adult with an advanced solid tumor such as melanoma, head and neck, liver or kidney cancer.

This chain connects TRBV5-1 to TRBJ2-2, with TRBD2 identical over 7 bases. The CDR3 loop spans 15 amino acids. V was clipped by 9 bases and J by 6 bases; unmatched bases: 14. Germline V gene lookup returns CDR1 SGHRS and CDR2 YFSETQ. CDR3 nucleotide sequence: TGCGCCACCCTGGGGGAGGGGCCGTCGTCCGGGGAGCTGTTTTTT. Protein product: CATLGEGPSSGELFF.

The chain uses TRBV6-1 and TRBJ2-1; 12 bases fit TRBD2. This CDR3 is 15 amino acids long. V gave up 8 bases and J gave up 8 bases; unmatched junction bases: 10. Germline lookup yields CDR1 MNHNS and CDR2 SASEGT. CDR3 in amino acids: CASARTSGKGDEQFF. The CDR3 nucleotides are TGTGCCAGCGCGAGGACTAGCGGGAAGGGCGATGAGCAGTTCTTC.

The V call is TRBV7-3, the J call TRBJ2-2; D is perhaps TRBD2 (5 bases). The V gene's germline CDR1 is SGHTA and CDR2 FQGTGA. The CDR3 runs to 14 residues. V lost 2 bases and J 4 bases, leaving 8 bases between the germline ends. For the CDR3, the DNA is TGTGCCAGCAGCTTAGCGGGTCCCACCGGGGAGCTGTTTTTT. Its translation is CASSLAGPTGELFF.

The genes are TRBV6-1 and TRBJ1-2, with TRBD1 as a possible D gene (6 bases). Trimming pared 4 bases from V and 3 bases from J, leaving 21 bases between. Germline V gene data show CDR1 as MNHNS and CDR2 as SASEGT. This CDR3 has 17 amino acids. In nucleotides, the CDR3 is TGTGCCAGCAGTGCCCAAGGGGGGGGGCTTACTCACTATGGCTACACCTTC. This sequence encodes CASSAQGGGLTHYGYTF.

The chain carries TRBV7-2 and TRBJ1-2; TRBD1 is a possible D gene (6 bases). V lost 2 bases and J lost 11, with 21 bases in between. This CDR3 spans 15 amino acids. CDR1 and CDR2 (germline): SGHTA, FQGNSA. CDR3 in DNA: TGTGCCAGCAGCTTAATCCACGTGACACAGGGAGGATACACCTTC. Translation: CASSLIHVTQGGYTF.

The chain joins TRBV5-6 to TRBJ2-1, with D hard to call. CDR3 length: 13 residues. Germline CDR1 and CDR2: SGHDT and YYEEEE. With 4 bases removed from V and 4 bases from J, the gap between germline ends came to 9 bases. The CDR3 protein is CASSATDYNEQFF. The CDR3 nucleotides read TGTGCCAGCAGCGCGACTGATTACAATGAGCAGTTCTTC.

This chain links TRBV12-5 with TRBJ1-4; maybe TRBD1 (5 bases). The CDR3 spans 15 residues. V lost 6 bases and J 5 bases, leaving 16 bases between the germline ends. Looked up from germline, CDR1 is LGHNT and CDR2 is FRNRAP. The CDR3 sequence is CASGQEAGRNEKLFF. The CDR3 DNA reads TGTGCTAGTGGCCAAGAGGCAGGGAGGAATGAAAAACTGTTTTTT. Supplemented by reference TRBV12-5 and TRBJ1-4, the full variable domain reads DARVTQTPRHKVTEMGQEVTMRCQPILGHNTVFWYRQTMMQGLELLAYFRNRAPLDDSGMPKDRFSAEMPDATLATLKIQPSEPRDSAVYFCASGQEAGRNEKLFFGSGTQLSVL.

The gene calls are TRBV5-5 and TRBJ1-3; 7 bases are a match to TRBD1. The CDR3 sequence is 15 residues long. V was clipped by 4 bases and J by 7 bases; unmatched bases: 11. CDR1 is SGHKS and CDR2 is YYEKEE in the germline V gene (reference sequence). CDR3 in DNA: TGTGCCAGCAGCCCCCGGAGCAGGGGGGATAACACCATATATTTT. It encodes CASSPRSRGDNTIYF. Drawing the rest from reference TRBV5-5 and TRBJ1-3, the complete variable domain is DAGVTQSPTHLIKTRGQQVTLRCSPISGHKSVSWYQQVLGQGPQFIFQYYEKEERGRGNFPDRFSARQFPNYSSELNVNALLLGDSALYLCASSPRSRGDNTIYFGEGSWLTVV.

This clone was seen a handful of times. The rearrangement joins TRBV27 to TRBJ2-7; perhaps TRBD1 as D (6 bases). V was cut by 2 bases and J by 1 base, with 18 bases left in between. This CDR3 is built from 17 residues. Germline values: CDR1 MNHEY, CDR2 SMNVEV (reference sequence). In DNA form, the CDR3 reads TGTGCCAGCAGTTTACCCCCCTCGGTCAGGGGATCCTACGAGCAGTACTTC. Protein product: CASSLPPSVRGSYEQYF.

The V gene is TRBV6-1, the J gene TRBJ1-1; D perhaps matches TRBD1 (5 bases). V lost 7 bases to trimming and J lost 2 bases, with 14 bases between them. In germline, CDR1 is MNHNS, CDR2 SASEGT. The CDR3 totals 14 residues. The CDR3 protein is CASKMMGTNTEAFF. The CDR3 bases are TGTGCCAGCAAAATGATGGGGACCAACACTGAAGCTTTCTTT.

This sequence joins TRBV5-1 and TRBJ1-3; possibly TRBD1 for D (5 bases). There are 16 residues in the CDR3. The V and J ends lost 1 base and 0 bases respectively, with 11 bases between them. Germline V CDR1 and CDR2: SGHRS, YFSETQ. The CDR3 nucleotides are TGCGCCAGCAGCTTGATGGACATAGACTCTGGAAACACCATATATTTT. This translates into CASSLMDIDSGNTIYF.